This section outlines one T cell receptor beta chain sequence together with its context. The antigen it recognizes is unknown. The record has no base qualities; no much larger clone is one base away. These data originate in a study of shared clonotypes between healthy human individuals (dated by TCRdb to 2020 to 2021). Notes on the research overall: Three men and a couple of women, aged 18 to 49 years, made up the cohort. Each donor's leukapheresis produced roughly between roughly 0.9 and 8.9 billion PBMCs. The study deeply sequenced blood TCR repertoires of about 5 healthy adults to estimate repertoire size and the extent of clonotype sharing between individuals. Libraries were prepared and TCR repertoires were sequenced by different laboratories using diverse techniques, in order to increase sequencing depth and limit assay-specific biases. Per donor, three plates each were used for CD4 naive and CD4 memory, two for CD8 naive, and one for CD8 memory. Results and caveats for the whole study, not just this receptor: Sampling was limited to blood, and TCR repertoires in tissue likely differ from TCR repertoires in blood. Compared with non-shared clonotypes, the clonotypes found in all four sorted-subset donors had higher generation probabilities. Naive subsets generally had larger estimated clonotype richness than memory subsets. Incomplete sequencing was indicated by rarefaction of sorted-subset datasets, despite the large sequencing depth. Pairwise subsampling led to the expectation that sequencing depth would affect the degree of clonotype sharing among donors. Because the study included only a small number of donors, the genetic and exposure-history diversity represented was limited. When a handful of donors were compared, the shared fraction of clonotypes was 5% to 6.5% for naive CD4, roughly 3.4% for naive CD8, more than 2% for memory CD4, and 0.4% for memory CD8.

Using the deep immunoSEQ assay, TCR CDR3 regions were amplified from genomic DNA by multiplex PCR. For each cell subset, the extracted genomic DNA was distributed evenly across all wells of several immunoSEQ 96-well plates, and each plate served as one replicate. For sorted subsets, approximately 200 ng of genomic DNA, equivalent to 30,000 or so T cell genomes, went into each replicate PCR. The purified libraries were quantified using a Qubit 3.0 fluorometer, sized with a Bioanalyzer 2100, and then quantified again using the KAPA Library Quantification kit. Each immunoSEQ 96-well plate was sequenced on its own single-read 150-cycle Illumina NextSeq 550 flow cell. Concerning the study's data processing: Because the immunoSEQ output held only junctional sequences and lacked quality scores, the filtering could not match the filtering applied to full-length reads. Sequences were annotated with PyIR, a Python wrapper for IgBLAST v1.9, and V/J genes and CDR3 were assigned using IMGT germline references. Reads were filtered out if the reads had weak V/J assignments (E-value above 1e-6), no CDR3, stop codons, out-of-frame junctions, or ambiguous translated residues. V3J clonotypes were defined by identical inferred V gene, J gene, and CDR3 amino acid sequence. To compute the percentage overlap between repertoires, the number of shared unique clonotypes was divided by the size of the smaller repertoire. RTK rarefaction, the Chao1 estimator, and Recon v2.1 estimates of unobserved clonotypes were used to assess repertoire richness. Generation probabilities for all TCRbeta clonotypes obtained by the gDNA method from four donors were computed using OLGA. The clones in this table, taken by TCRdb from immuneACCESS, are in-frame only. Not every clone is retained; where verified, under half of the shortfall comes from an unresolved V gene, and the cause of the rest is unknown. Clone size and the V and J calls come from that table; the DNA yielded D and trimming. This sample holds more than 500,000 clones; about 96% were observed only once. The top ten clones comprise 0.064% of the sample.

Reading from cysteine to phenylalanine, the CDR3 counts 14 amino acids. The DNA shown is the 42-base CDR3, in frame from base 1. V sheds 2 bases and J sheds 1 base, leaving 6 bases between their ends. CDR1 and CDR2, looked up from the germline V gene, are MDHEN and SYDVKM. The donors were healthy, HIV-negative adults with no recently reported acute infections or vaccinations. Every donor was a Caucasian adult living in Nashville, Tennessee, USA. Magnetic negative selection was used to enrich CD4+ T cells, after which naive cells were positively selected on CD45RA and the negative fraction became the memory subset. Blood was collected by leukapheresis, and PBMCs were isolated by Ficoll-Histopaque density gradient centrifugation and then cryopreserved in liquid nitrogen vapor phase. Analytical flow cytometry was used to check the purity and quantity of every magnetically sorted T cell population. Genomic DNA was isolated from every sorted fraction and measured by UV absorbance on a Nanodrop 2000c.

The chain uses TRBV28 and TRBJ2-1, with the D gene uncertain. The sequenced material came from naive CD4+ T cells sorted from blood. The sample's cell subset or site, from its label and the paper: CD45RA+ positively selected. This receptor was taken from a woman aged 25 to 39 in good health. The DNA sequence reads TGTGCCAGCAGTTTAGTTATGTCCTACAATGAGCAGTTCTTC. Its translation reads: CASSLVMSYNEQFF.